Following are 26 T cell receptor beta chains from one sample sequenced in a study of identical twins. TCRdb re-called the 5' RACE reads through MiXCR, storing one row per CDR3 protein. The sample yields about 530,000 distinct CDR3 sequences, about 15% seen once. A further study also used this sample, focusing on yellow fever vaccine responses in identical twins.

Sequencing was carried out using CD4+ T cells sorted from blood. The receptors were sampled from a woman aged 18 to 35 in good health.

This clonotype was observed many times. The chain employs TRBV10-3 and TRBJ2-2, with D possibly TRBD2 on 5 matching bases. Per germline, CDR1 ENHRY and CDR2 SYGVKD. The CDR3 is 13 amino acids. The V end lost 8 bases, the J end lost 4 bases, and 11 bases lay between the germline ends. CDR3 region: CAIDEGATGELFF. CDR3 bases: TGTGCCATCGATGAGGGAGCCACCGGGGAGCTGTTTTTT.

This clonotype has a count of ten or more. V is TRBV12-3 or TRBV12-4 and J is TRBJ2-2; D possibly corresponds to TRBD2 (6 bases). There are 14 residues in the CDR3. V was clipped by 3 bases and J by 9 bases, with 14 bases between them. CDR3 residues: CASSFGGTPRELFF. CDR3 nucleotides: TGTGCCAGCAGTTTTGGGGGGACCCCGCGGGAGCTGTTTTTT.

The genes are TRBV5-5 and TRBJ2-7; maybe TRBD2 (5 bases). This CDR3 is 12 amino acids long. V gave up 6 bases and J gave up 4 bases, with 11 bases separating them. Germline CDR1 and CDR2: SGHKS and YYEKEE (reference sequence). The CDR3 nucleotides read TGTGCCAGCATCCTAACGGGGTACGAGCAGTACGTC. Its translation is CASILTGYEQYV.

There are many counts of this clonotype. The rearrangement uses TRBV5-1 and TRBJ2-1; D possibly corresponds to TRBD1 (5 bases). This CDR3 has 13 amino acids. Per germline, CDR1 SGHRS and CDR2 YFSETQ. V was trimmed by 4 bases and J by 8 bases, leaving 13 bases between them. CDR3 amino acids: CASSGTQGYEQFF. For the CDR3, the DNA is TGCGCCAGCAGCGGAACCCAGGGCTATGAGCAGTTCTTC. The full variable domain, with the rest looked up from reference TRBV5-1 and TRBJ2-1, is KAGVTQTPRYLIKTRGQQVTLSCSPISGHRSVSWYQQTPGQGLQFLFEYFSETQRNKGNFPGRFSGRQFSNSRSEMNVSTLELGDSALYLCASSGTQGYEQFFGPGTRLTVL.

This chain joins TRBV11-2 and TRBJ2-7; tentatively, D is TRBD1 (5 bases). Germline V gene sequence: CDR1 SGHAT, CDR2 FQNNGV. Trimming left V 1 base short and J 4 bases short, with 14 bases between. The CDR3 is 15 amino acids. The CDR3 DNA reads as TGTGCCAGCAGCTTAGGGATAGGGGTAGATTACGAGCAGTACGTC. This sequence encodes CASSLGIGVDYEQYV.

With regard to this clonotype: A much larger clone differs by one base, so this may be a read error. The chain combines TRBV20-1 with TRBJ1-5, with TRBD1 identical over 9 bases. The germline V gene has CDR1 DFQATT and CDR2 SNEGSKA (reference sequence). This CDR3 contains 12 residues. CDR3 nucleotide sequence: TGCGGTGCCTCGACAGGGGGTTCGCCCCAGCATTTT. Protein sequence: CGASTGGSPQHF.

Written as DNA, the CDR3 is TGTGCCAGCATAACCGGGACAGGGGGCGCAGGGGCCAACGTCCTGACTTTC. It codes for CASITGTGGAGANVLTF. V gene TRBV12-3 or TRBV12-4 combines with J gene TRBJ2-6; 12 bases map to TRBD1. This CDR3 is built from 17 residues. V lost 7 bases and J lost 4; bases outside the gene matches: 8.

This chain connects TRBV24-1 to TRBJ2-1, with 7 positions matching TRBD2. Germline trimming cut 10 bases from V and 4 bases from J; bases unmatched to any gene: 6. This CDR3 has 13 residues. The germline gives CDR1 KGHDR, CDR2 SFDVKD. Written as DNA, the CDR3 is TGTGCCACAAGGAAGGGAGGGTACAATGAGCAGTTCTTC. This codes for CATRKGGYNEQFF.

The rearrangement uses TRBV5-1 and TRBJ2-7, with TRBD1 matching over 9 bases. This CDR3 region has 13 residues. CDR1 SGHRS and CDR2 YFSETQ come from the germline V gene. In DNA, the CDR3 is TGCTCCAGCAGCCCGTGGACAGGGGCCGAGCAGTACGTC. It translates to CSSSPWTGAEQYV.

The chain is built from TRBV6-2 or TRBV6-3 and TRBJ2-1, with a weak D call TRBD1 (5 bases). Germline V gives CDR1 MNHEY, CDR2 SVGEGT. The CDR3 runs 17 residues. V lost 0 bases and J 0 bases, leaving 12 bases between the germline ends. This chain's CDR3 is CASSYSNLGASYNEQFF. For the CDR3, the DNA is TGTGCCAGCAGTTACTCGAACCTAGGGGCCTCCTACAATGAGCAGTTCTTC.

The rearrangement uses TRBV12-3 or TRBV12-4 and TRBJ1-2; no clear D. V lost 1 base to trimming and J lost 0 bases, with 12 bases between them. The length of the CDR3 is 16 residues. CDR3 amino acids: CASSLVIGLANYGYTF. CDR3 nucleotide sequence: TGTGCCAGCAGTTTAGTTATAGGGCTGGCTAACTATGGCTACACCTTC.

This clonotype has only a few counts. The chain employs TRBV20-1 and TRBJ2-1, with TRBD2 matching over 8 bases. Germline CDR1 DFQATT, CDR2 SNEGSKA (reference sequence). The CDR3 length is 15 residues. J lost 7 bases, V lost 4 bases, and 12 bases had no gene match. CDR3 nucleotide sequence: TGCAGTGCTATACCCCCACGGGGGGGGGGGAATGAGCAGTTCTTC. Translation: CSAIPPRGGGNEQFF.

V is TRBV12-3 or TRBV12-4 and J is TRBJ2-5; TRBD2 matches 11 bases. This CDR3 is 15 amino acids long. V lost 5 bases to trimming and J lost 0 bases; unmatched junction nucleotides: 2. The CDR3 DNA sequence: TGTGCCAGCAGTGCTAGCGGGAGGTACCAAGAGACCCAGTACTTC. Protein sequence: CASSASGRYQETQYF.

The chain's CDR3 is CASSLRRSGYGYTF. CDR3 nucleotide sequence: TGTGCCAGCAGCTTAAGACGGTCAGGCTATGGCTACACCTTC. V usage is TRBV7-2 and J usage is TRBJ1-2; D remains ambiguous. The germline V and J ends were trimmed by 2 bases and 4 bases, with 11 bases remaining between them. Germline assignment: CDR1 SGHTA and CDR2 FQGNSA. There are 14 residues in the CDR3.

V gene TRBV12-3 or TRBV12-4 combines with J gene TRBJ1-5; TRBD1 might be the D (5 bases). V lost 3 bases to trimming and J lost 6 bases, with 12 bases between them. The CDR3 is made up of 14 amino acids. The DNA of the CDR3 is TGTGCCAGCAGTTTTGGGGGAATTGGTCAGCCCCAGCATTTT. This codes for CASSFGGIGQPQHF.

Only a few counts were recorded for this clonotype. The V and J genes are TRBV11-3 and TRBJ2-1; the D gene is possibly TRBD2 (6 bases). This CDR3 contains 17 residues. CDR1 is SGHNT, CDR2 YENEEA, per germline. Trimming stripped 0 bases from V and 5 bases from J, with 17 bases between. This CDR3 reads CASSLEVFSGRHNEQFF. As DNA, the CDR3 is TGTGCCAGCAGCTTAGAGGTCTTCAGCGGGCGCCACAATGAGCAGTTCTTC.

The chain joins TRBV12-3 or TRBV12-4 to TRBJ2-3; perhaps D is TRBD1 or TRBD2 (5 bases each). Trimming removed 6 bases from V and 3 bases from J, with 19 bases in between. This CDR3 has 16 amino acids. The CDR3 nucleotides read TGTGCCAGCAGCCACCCAGTGTGGGGGATAACAGATACGCAGTATTTT. This codes for CASSHPVWGITDTQYF.

The CDR3, as DNA: TGCGCCAGCAGCCCGAGGGTCAGCGGGGGGATAAATTACGAGCAGTACGTC. Its translation is CASSPRVSGGINYEQYV. V and J are TRBV5-1 and TRBJ2-7, with 9 bases identical to TRBD2. V shed 4 bases, J shed 4 bases, and the junction held 15 bases outside the gene matches. The CDR3 spans 17 residues. Germline assignment: CDR1 SGHRS and CDR2 YFSETQ.

The sample holds many counts of this clonotype. This chain uses TRBV7-9 with TRBJ2-7, with TRBD1 as a possible D gene (5 bases). Between the trimmed V and J ends, which lost 2 bases and 1 base, there was a span of 9 bases. The CDR3 totals 14 residues. Germline V gene sequence: CDR1 SEHNR, CDR2 FQNEAQ (reference sequence). CDR3 coding DNA: TGTGCCAGCAGCTTACCCGCAGGGTCCTACGAGCAGTACTTC. Translating gives CASSLPAGSYEQYF.

This rearrangement joins TRBV5-1 to TRBJ2-7; D is possibly TRBD1 or TRBD2 (5 bases each). Deletions cut 0 bases from V and 4 bases from J, with 11 bases between. The CDR3 length is 14 residues. The V gene's germline CDR1 is SGHRS and CDR2 YFSETQ. Written as DNA, the CDR3 is TGCGCCAGCAGCTTGGGTGGGGGATCTTACGAGCAGTACGTC. Translation: CASSLGGGSYEQYV.

This chain joins TRBV5-6 and TRBJ2-1, with D maybe TRBD1 (5 bases). V shed 0 bases and J shed 4 bases, with 14 bases lying between them. Germline CDR1 SGHDT, CDR2 YYEEEE. CDR3 length: 16 residues. DNA for the CDR3: TGTGCCAGCAGCTTGGCAGTAGGGGTCGCTTACAATGAGCAGTTCTTC. Translating it yields CASSLAVGVAYNEQFF.

A few counts support this clonotype. V gene TRBV12-3 or TRBV12-4 combines with J gene TRBJ2-5; 8 bases are a match to TRBD2. J was trimmed by 2 bases and V by 5 bases; bases with no gene match: 7. The CDR3 consists of 15 residues. CDR3 nucleotides: TGTGCCAGCAGTAGCGGGGGACTAGGACAAGAGACCCAGTACTTC. It yields the protein CASSSGGLGQETQYF.

There are a few counts of this clonotype. V and J are TRBV7-9 and TRBJ1-1; D ambiguous. This CDR3 contains 14 residues. Germline loops: CDR1 SEHNR, CDR2 FQNEAQ (reference sequence). The V end lost 7 bases, the J end lost 4 bases, and 16 bases lay between the germline ends. The CDR3 reads CASTTDLTSTEAFF. The CDR3 DNA is TGTGCCAGCACCACGGACCTCACGAGCACTGAAGCTTTCTTT.

In this sample, this clonotype turned up many times. The CDR3 nucleotides read TGTGCCAGCAGCTTAGTGGGAGGGGACACTGAAGCTTTCTTT. The encoded protein is CASSLVGGDTEAFF. The chain recombines TRBV7-2 with TRBJ1-1; D might be TRBD1 (5 bases). The ends were cut back, 1 base at V and 3 bases at J, with 9 bases in the middle. CDR1 is SGHTA and CDR2 is FQGNSA in the germline V gene. CDR3 size: 14 residues.

This clonotype was counted at least ten times. In DNA form, the CDR3 reads TGTGCCAGCAGTGAAGTGGGGGATACGCAGTATTTT. This encodes CASSEVGDTQYF. The chain uses TRBV6-1 and TRBJ2-3, with no clear D. Germline CDR1 MNHNS, CDR2 SASEGT. Between the trimmed V and J ends, which lost 1 base and 6 bases, there was a span of 5 bases. The CDR3 is 12 residues long.

This clonotype has only a few counts. This chain connects TRBV6-5 to TRBJ1-5; weak D call: TRBD1 (5 bases). Trimming took 4 bases from V and 1 from J, leaving 8 bases between them. From germline, CDR1 is MNHEY and CDR2 SVGAGI. The CDR3 runs to 14 residues. CDR3 residues: CASSSGQSNQPQHF. CDR3 DNA sequence: TGTGCCAGCAGTTCGGGGCAAAGCAATCAGCCCCAGCATTTT.